Listed below are T cell receptor beta chains from one sample, sequenced in a study of T cell repertoires in cytomegalovirus infection. TCRdb reprocessed the reads via MiXCR and lists one record per CDR3 protein. The table shows about 140,000 distinct CDR3 sequences, with roughly 6% occurring only once. The sequenced material came from PBMCs. Receptors were obtained from a human donor in good health (CMV status not recorded). Some clones in this sample may be carry-over from other donors' samples. Both conserved end residues are part of each CDR3. Each record gives: V gene, J gene, clone size, D gene, CDR3 DNA, CDR3 protein. The D gene is left open where the match is weak. Expanded clones get a size class; other rows say once, few or many, or leave the size out.

>TRBV7-8|TRBJ2-1|many|.
TGTGCCAGCAGCTTAGTGGGTGTAAGCTCCTACAATGAGCAGTTCTTC
CASSLVGVSSYNEQFF
>TRBV12-3/TRBV12-4|TRBJ2-2|many|TRBD2
TGTGCCAGCAGCCTAGCGGGGGAGAACACCGGGGAGCTGTTTTTT
CASSLAGENTGELFF
>TRBV29-1|TRBJ2-5|.|.
TGCAGCGTTGAAGGCGAGACCCAGTACTTC
CSVEGETQYF
>TRBV2|TRBJ2-1|many|TRBD2
TGTGCCAGCAGTGCTCTAGCGGGGGTAAATGAGCAGTTCTTC
CASSALAGVNEQFF
>TRBV7-2|TRBJ2-7|.|TRBD1
TGTGCCAGCAGTTTCGACAGGGCCTACGAGCAGTACTTC
CASSFDRAYEQYF
>TRBV13|TRBJ1-1|.|.
TGTGCCAGCAGCTTAGAACAGGGAGGCAACACTGAAGCTTTCTTT
CASSLEQGGNTEAFF
>TRBV7-3|TRBJ2-3|.|.
TGTGCCAGCAGCTTAAATGCGGGCACAGATACGCAGTATTTT
CASSLNAGTDTQYF
>TRBV30|TRBJ1-4|many|.
TGTGCCTGGAGTGTTCGGACAGCAAATAATGAAAAACTGTTTTTT
CAWSVRTANNEKLFF
>TRBV2|TRBJ1-2|many|.
TGTGCCAGCAGTGAAGACAGCTATGGCTACACCTTC
CASSEDSYGYTF
>TRBV5-6|TRBJ2-1|.|.
TGTGCCAGCAGCTTGAGGGGGAGAACTGAGCAGTTCTTC
CASSLRGRTEQFF
>TRBV29-1|TRBJ2-6|few|.
TGCAGCGTTCCCGGGTCCTCTGGGGCCAACGTCCTGACTTTC
CSVPGSSGANVLTF
>TRBV12-3/TRBV12-4|TRBJ2-3|many|TRBD2
TGTGCCAGCAGCCCAACGCCCTTTGGGATGGGGAGGGCCGCAGATACGCAGTATTTT
CASSPTPFGMGRAADTQYF
>TRBV7-8|TRBJ2-2|many|TRBD1
TGTGCCAGCAGCGGGGCCTCGACAGGGTTTGACACCGGGGAGCTGTTTTTT
CASSGASTGFDTGELFF
>TRBV28|TRBJ1-5|many|.
TGTGCCACAAGCTCGGACAGTAGCAATCAGCCCCAGCATTTT
CATSSDSSNQPQHF
>TRBV4-1|TRBJ2-7|.|TRBD1
TGTGCCAGCAGCCCCCAGGACAGGGGGCCCTACGAGCAGTACTTC
CASSPQDRGPYEQYF
>TRBV14|TRBJ2-5|many|.
TGTGCCAGCAGCCGGACTTCCAGAAAACAAGAGACCCAGTACTTC
CASSRTSRKQETQYF
>TRBV5-1|TRBJ1-6|few|.
TGCGCCAGCAGTCGCGTGCTTCAGGGCGGGTCACCCCTCCACTTT
CASSRVLQGGSPLHF
>TRBV7-8|TRBJ1-1|.|.
TGTGCCAGCAGCTTAGGTGCGGGCGCAAACACTGAAGCTTTCTTT
CASSLGAGANTEAFF
>TRBV28|TRBJ1-2|many|.
TGTGCCATCGAAGACGGGCGGACGGAAAGGGGCTACACCTTC
CAIEDGRTERGYTF
>TRBV7-2|TRBJ1-3|many|TRBD1
TGTGCCAGCAGCTCGACAGGGCTGAGCTCTGGAAACACCATATATTTT
CASSSTGLSSGNTIYF
>TRBV14|TRBJ1-2|many|.
TGTGCCAGCAGCCAAGATACGGATCTCTATGGCTACACCTTC
CASSQDTDLYGYTF
>TRBV2|TRBJ1-4|many|.
TGTGCCAGCAGTGCCGAAGCGGGGGATGAAAAACTGTTTTTT
CASSAEAGDEKLFF
>TRBV11-2|TRBJ2-7|many|TRBD1
TGTGCCAGCAGCTCCGGACAGGGGTCCTACTACGAGCAGTACTTC
CASSSGQGSYYEQYF
>TRBV3-1|TRBJ1-1|.|.
TGTGCCAGCAGCCAAGTGATTAGGGGCACTGAAGCTTTCTTT
CASSQVIRGTEAFF
>TRBV6-5|TRBJ2-7|.|.
TGTGCCAGCAGACGACAGAGAGCCTACGAGCAGTACTTC
CASRRQRAYEQYF
>TRBV12-3/TRBV12-4|TRBJ1-2|many|.
TGTGCCAGCAGTCAAGGGACGGAGAGCTATGGCTACACCTTC
CASSQGTESYGYTF
>TRBV28|TRBJ2-3|many|TRBD1
TGTGCCAGCAGTTATACGACCGGGACAGGAACAGATACGCAGTATTTT
CASSYTTGTGTDTQYF
>TRBV20-1|TRBJ2-6|.|.
TGCAGTGCTAGAGATGTACAGACATCTGGGGCCAACGTCCTGACTTTC
CSARDVQTSGANVLTF
>TRBV7-2|TRBJ2-3|many|TRBD2
TGTGCCAGCAGCTCGGGGGGAGGCACAGATACGCAGTATTTT
CASSSGGGTDTQYF
>TRBV29-1|TRBJ1-2|many|TRBD1
TGCAGCGTTGAAAGGCAGGGGGCGGGTGGCTACACCTTC
CSVERQGAGGYTF
>TRBV20-1|TRBJ2-5|many|TRBD2
TGCAGTGCTAGCCCCCTAGCGGTCCTCCAAGAGACCCAGTACTTC
CSASPLAVLQETQYF